The clone carrying this T cell receptor (beta chain) has just a few counts. Its antigen is as yet unknown. Deletions cut 4 bases from V and 3 bases from J, with 19 bases between. The CDR3 is 16 amino acids. CDR1 and CDR2 (germline): MNHEY, SVGEGT. The sample belongs to a study of regulatory T cells in long-lasting Graves disease. Indicated time point: persistent/refractory GD, antithyroid drugs over 5 years with positive TRAb. Isolated PBMC RNA provided the starting material for the TCR library. Study findings and constraints: When disease was persistent, TRBV28, TRBJ1-2 and TRBJ2-5 were the favored segments.

With iRepertoire HTBI primers and Arm-PCR of CDR3 regions, TCR beta libraries were built. TCRdb re-analysed the multiplex PCR reads in MiXCR, keeping a single row per CDR3 protein. The data show a few hundred thousand distinct CDR3 sequences, about a quarter seen once. The receptor's source is a female donor with Graves disease. This chain connects TRBV6-2 or TRBV6-3 to TRBJ2-7; perhaps D is TRBD1 or TRBD2 (5 bases each). Here the sequenced sample was peripheral blood mononuclear cells (PBMCs), taken when the disease was refractory, from a patient treated with antithyroid drugs. As DNA, the CDR3 is TGTGCCAGCAGTTCCCGGGCCTGGGGGATCCTCTACGAGCAGTACTTC. This translates into CASSSRAWGILYEQYF.